This TCR beta chain was found in a study of blood T cell repertoires in COVID-19. V lost 0 bases and J lost 2, with 11 bases in between. Germline V gene lookup returns CDR1 PRHDT and CDR2 FYEKMQ (reference sequence). CDR3 length: 16 amino acids. Using immunoSEQ multiplex PCR, the repertoire was profiled, and TCRdb retains in-frame clones only, with some absent. Here the sample spans approximately 240,000 clones, 82% being singletons. This rearrangement joins TRBV13 to TRBJ1-5; D remains unclear. The TCR sequence derives from a woman of 80 years or more with active or convalescent COVID-19. Sequencing was performed on peripheral blood. The CDR3, as DNA: TGTGCCAGCAGCTTAGGCCGGGGTAATCGCAATCAGCCCCAGCATTTT. As protein: CASSLGRGNRNQPQHF.